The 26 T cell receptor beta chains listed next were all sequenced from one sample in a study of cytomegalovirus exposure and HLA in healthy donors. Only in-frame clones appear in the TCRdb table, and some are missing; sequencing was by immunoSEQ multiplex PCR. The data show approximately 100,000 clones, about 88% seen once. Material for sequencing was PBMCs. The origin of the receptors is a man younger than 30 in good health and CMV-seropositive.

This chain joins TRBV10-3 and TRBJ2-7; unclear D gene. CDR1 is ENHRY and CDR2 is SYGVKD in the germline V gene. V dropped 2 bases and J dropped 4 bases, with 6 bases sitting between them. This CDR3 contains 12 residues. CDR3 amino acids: CAISETAYEQYF. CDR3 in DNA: TGTGCCATCAGTGAGACAGCTTACGAGCAGTACTTC.

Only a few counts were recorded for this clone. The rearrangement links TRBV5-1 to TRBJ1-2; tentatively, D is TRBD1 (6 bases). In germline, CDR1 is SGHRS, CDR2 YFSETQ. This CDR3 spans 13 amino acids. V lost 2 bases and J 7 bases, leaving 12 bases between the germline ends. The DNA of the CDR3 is TGCGCCAGCAGCTTTGAGGGGGAAAGTGGCTACACCTTC. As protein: CASSFEGESGYTF.

The CDR3 sequence: CASSRPGSEQFF. CDR3 DNA: TGTGCCAGCAGCCGCCCGGGGAGTGAGCAGTTCTTC. The chain uses TRBV6-5 and TRBJ2-1; D perhaps matches TRBD2 (5 bases). The length of the CDR3 is 12 residues. V lost 6 bases and J 9 bases, leaving 12 bases between the germline ends. Germline CDR1 is MNHEY and CDR2 is SVGAGI.

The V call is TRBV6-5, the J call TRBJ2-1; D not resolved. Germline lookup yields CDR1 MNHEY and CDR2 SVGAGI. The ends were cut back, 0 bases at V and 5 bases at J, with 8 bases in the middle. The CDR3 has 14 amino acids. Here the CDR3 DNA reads TGTGCCAGCAGTTACTCGGGCATGGACAATGAGCAGTTCTTC. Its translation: CASSYSGMDNEQFF.

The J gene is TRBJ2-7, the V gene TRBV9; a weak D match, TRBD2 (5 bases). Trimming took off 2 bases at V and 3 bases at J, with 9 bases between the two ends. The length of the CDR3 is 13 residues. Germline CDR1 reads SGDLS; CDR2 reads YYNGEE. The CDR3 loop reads CASSVDGIYEQYF. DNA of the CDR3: TGTGCCAGCAGCGTTGACGGGATCTACGAGCAGTACTTC.

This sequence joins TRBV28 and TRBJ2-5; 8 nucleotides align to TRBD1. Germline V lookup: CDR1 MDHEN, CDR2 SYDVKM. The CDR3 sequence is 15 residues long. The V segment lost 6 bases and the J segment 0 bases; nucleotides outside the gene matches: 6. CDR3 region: CASRQGQGDQETQYF. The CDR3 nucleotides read TGTGCCAGCAGACAAGGACAGGGAGACCAAGAGACCCAGTACTTC.

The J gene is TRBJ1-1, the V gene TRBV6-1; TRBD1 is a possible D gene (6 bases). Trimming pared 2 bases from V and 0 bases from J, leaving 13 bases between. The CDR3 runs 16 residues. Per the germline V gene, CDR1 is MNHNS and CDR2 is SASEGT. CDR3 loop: CASSEPGQILNTEAFF. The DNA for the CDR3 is TGTGCCAGCAGTGAACCCGGACAGATACTGAACACTGAAGCTTTCTTT.

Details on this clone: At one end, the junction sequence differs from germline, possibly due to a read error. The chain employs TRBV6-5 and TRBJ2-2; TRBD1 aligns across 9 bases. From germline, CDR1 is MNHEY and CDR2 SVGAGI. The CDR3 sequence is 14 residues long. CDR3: CASKGTGNAGELFF. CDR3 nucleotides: TGTGCCAGCAAAGGGACAGGGAACGCCGGGGAGCTGTTTTTT.

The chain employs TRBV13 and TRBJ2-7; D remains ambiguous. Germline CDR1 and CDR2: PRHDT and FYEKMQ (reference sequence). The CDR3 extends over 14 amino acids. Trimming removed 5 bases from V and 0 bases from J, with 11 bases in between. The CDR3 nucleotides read TGTGCCAGCAGCCCCAACATGAACTCCTACGAGCAGTACTTC. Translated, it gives CASSPNMNSYEQYF.

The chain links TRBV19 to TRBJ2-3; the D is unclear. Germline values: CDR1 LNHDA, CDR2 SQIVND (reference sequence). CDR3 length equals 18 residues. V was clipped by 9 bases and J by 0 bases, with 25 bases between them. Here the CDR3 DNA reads TGTGCCAGCTGCCGAACAAAAACCAATTCTTCTAGCACAGATACGCAGTATTTT. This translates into CASCRTKTNSSSTDTQYF.

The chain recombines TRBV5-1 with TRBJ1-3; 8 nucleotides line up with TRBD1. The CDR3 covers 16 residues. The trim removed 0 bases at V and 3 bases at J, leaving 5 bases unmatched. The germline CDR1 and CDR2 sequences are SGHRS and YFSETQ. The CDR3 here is CASSLAGGRFGNTIYF. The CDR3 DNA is TGCGCCAGCAGCTTGGCAGGGGGCCGATTTGGAAACACCATATATTTT.

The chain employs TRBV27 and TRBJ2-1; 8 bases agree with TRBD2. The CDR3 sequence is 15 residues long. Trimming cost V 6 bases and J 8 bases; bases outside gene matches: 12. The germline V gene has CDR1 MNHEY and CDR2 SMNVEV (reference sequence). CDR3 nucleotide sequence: TGTGCCAGCAGCCGCGACTCCGGGACTAGGGATGAGCAGTTCTTC. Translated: CASSRDSGTRDEQFF.

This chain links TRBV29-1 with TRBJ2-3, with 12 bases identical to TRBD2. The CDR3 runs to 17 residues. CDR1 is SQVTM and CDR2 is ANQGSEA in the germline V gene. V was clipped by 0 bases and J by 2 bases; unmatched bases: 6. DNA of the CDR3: TGCAGCGTTGAAGATCTGGCTAGCGGGGGGGACACAGATACGCAGTATTTT. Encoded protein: CSVEDLASGGDTDTQYF.

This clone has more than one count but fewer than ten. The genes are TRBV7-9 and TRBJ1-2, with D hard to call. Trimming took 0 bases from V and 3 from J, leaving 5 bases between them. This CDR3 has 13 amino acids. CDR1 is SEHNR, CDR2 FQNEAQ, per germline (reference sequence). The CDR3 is CASSLAADYGYTF. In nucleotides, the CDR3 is TGTGCCAGCAGCTTAGCAGCTGACTATGGCTACACCTTC.

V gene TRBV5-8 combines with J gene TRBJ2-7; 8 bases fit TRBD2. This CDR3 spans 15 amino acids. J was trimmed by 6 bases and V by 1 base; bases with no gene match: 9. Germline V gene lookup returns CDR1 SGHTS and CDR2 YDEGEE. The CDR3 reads CASSLWLAGASEQYF. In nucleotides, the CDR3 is TGTGCCAGCAGCTTGTGGCTAGCGGGTGCCAGCGAGCAGTACTTC.

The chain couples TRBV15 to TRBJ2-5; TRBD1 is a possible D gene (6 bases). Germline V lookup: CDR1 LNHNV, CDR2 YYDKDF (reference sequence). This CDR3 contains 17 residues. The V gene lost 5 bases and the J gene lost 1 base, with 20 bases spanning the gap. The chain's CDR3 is CATSLTRTTGPQETQYF. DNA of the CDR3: TGTGCCACCAGCCTAACCCGGACGACAGGACCCCAAGAGACCCAGTACTTC.

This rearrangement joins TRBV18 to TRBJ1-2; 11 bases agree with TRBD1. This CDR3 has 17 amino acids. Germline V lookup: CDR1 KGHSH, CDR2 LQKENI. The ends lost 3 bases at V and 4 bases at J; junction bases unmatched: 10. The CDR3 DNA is TGTGCCAGCTCACCGGCGTTCCTCGGGACAGGGGGCTATGGCTACACCTTC. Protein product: CASSPAFLGTGGYGYTF.

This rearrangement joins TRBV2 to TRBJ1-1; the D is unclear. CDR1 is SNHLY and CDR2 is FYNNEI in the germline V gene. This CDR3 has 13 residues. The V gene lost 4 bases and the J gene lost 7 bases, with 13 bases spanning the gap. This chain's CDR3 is CASSASWEFEAFF. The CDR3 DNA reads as TGTGCCAGCAGTGCCTCCTGGGAGTTTGAAGCTTTCTTT.

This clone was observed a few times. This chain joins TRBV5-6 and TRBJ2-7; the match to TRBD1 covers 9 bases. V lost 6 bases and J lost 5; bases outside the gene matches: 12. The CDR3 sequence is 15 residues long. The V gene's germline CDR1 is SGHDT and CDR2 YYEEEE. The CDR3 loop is CASTPGQGIFNEQYF. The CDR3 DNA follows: TGTGCCAGCACCCCGGGACAGGGAATTTTTAACGAGCAGTACTTC.

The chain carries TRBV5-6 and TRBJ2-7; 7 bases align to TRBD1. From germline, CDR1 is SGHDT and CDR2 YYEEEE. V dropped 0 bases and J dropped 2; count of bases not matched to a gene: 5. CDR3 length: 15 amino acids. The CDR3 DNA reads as TGTGCCAGCAGCTTGGGGGGACAGTTGGCCTACGAGCAGTACTTC. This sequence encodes CASSLGGQLAYEQYF.

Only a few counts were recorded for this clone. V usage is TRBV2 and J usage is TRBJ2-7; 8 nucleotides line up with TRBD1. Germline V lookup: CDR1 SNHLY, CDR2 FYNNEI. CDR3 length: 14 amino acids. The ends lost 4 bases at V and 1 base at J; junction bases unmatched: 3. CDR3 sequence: CASSVGQGSYEQYF. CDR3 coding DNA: TGTGCCAGCAGTGTTGGACAGGGATCCTACGAGCAGTACTTC.

The CDR3 region has the DNA TGTGCCATCAGTGAGGGACAGGGGGCGATTGACGAGCAGTACTTC. Translated: CAISEGQGAIDEQYF. The V call is TRBV10-3, the J call TRBJ2-7; 11 bases are shared with TRBD1. In germline, CDR1 is ENHRY, CDR2 SYGVKD. Trimming cost V 2 bases and J 5 bases; bases outside gene matches: 5. CDR3 length: 15 residues.

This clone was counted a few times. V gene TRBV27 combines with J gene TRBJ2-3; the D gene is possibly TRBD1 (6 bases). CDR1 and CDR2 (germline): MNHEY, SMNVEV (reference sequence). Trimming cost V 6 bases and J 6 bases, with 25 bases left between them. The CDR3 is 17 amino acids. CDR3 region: CASRRYTVGQSADTQYF. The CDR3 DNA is TGTGCCAGCAGGAGGTATACCGTAGGACAGTCTGCCGATACGCAGTATTTT.

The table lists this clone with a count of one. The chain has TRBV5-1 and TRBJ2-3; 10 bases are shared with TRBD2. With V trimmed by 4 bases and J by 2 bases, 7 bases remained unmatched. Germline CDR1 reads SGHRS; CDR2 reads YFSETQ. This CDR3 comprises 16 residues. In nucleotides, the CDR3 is TGCGCCAGCAGCATAACCACTAGCGGGGTCACAGATACGCAGTATTTT. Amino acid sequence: CASSITTSGVTDTQYF.

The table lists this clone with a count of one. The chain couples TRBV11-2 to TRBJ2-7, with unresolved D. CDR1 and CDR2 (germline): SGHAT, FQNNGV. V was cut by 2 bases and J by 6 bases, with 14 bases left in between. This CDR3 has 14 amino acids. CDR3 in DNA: TGTGCCAGCAGCTTACTGTTTGGCACAAGCGAGCAGTACTTC. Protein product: CASSLLFGTSEQYF.

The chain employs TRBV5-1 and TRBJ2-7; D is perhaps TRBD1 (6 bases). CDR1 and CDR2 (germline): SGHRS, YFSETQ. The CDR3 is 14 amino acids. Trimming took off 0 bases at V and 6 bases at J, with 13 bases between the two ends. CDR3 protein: CASSLAGTRFEQYF. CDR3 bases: TGCGCCAGCAGCTTGGCCGGGACAAGGTTCGAGCAGTACTTC.